These 14 T cell receptor beta chains came from one sample sequenced in a study of human T cells and chemical hapten exposure. Time point given: patch test 2, 6 weeks after DPC sensitization. Described treatment: therapeutic diphenylcyclopropenone sensitization with weekly scalp DPC. TCRdb processed the RACE reads anew with MiXCR; each CDR3 protein has one entry. Among roughly 94,000 distinct CDR3 sequences listed, 9.3% were seen once. This sample comprised whole blood, obtained in connection with sensitization to the hapten diphenylcyclopropenone (DPC). These receptors were obtained from a woman between 40 and 55 years old with alopecia areata. Some clones in this sample may be carry-over from other donors' samples.

This clonotype was recorded many times. CDR3 coding DNA: TGTGCCAGCAGTTACGGTGAGACCCAGTACTTC. It encodes CASSYGETQYF. V usage is TRBV6-2 or TRBV6-3 and J usage is TRBJ2-5; no clear D. V dropped 2 bases and J dropped 5 bases, with 3 bases sitting between them. Germline-derived CDR1 and CDR2 are MNHEY and SVGEGT. The CDR3 consists of 11 residues.

This clonotype was seen many times. V usage is TRBV7-9 and J usage is TRBJ2-1; D gene unclear. Trimming removed 0 bases at V and 1 base at J, with 10 bases between. From germline, CDR1 is SEHNR and CDR2 FQNEAQ (reference sequence). The CDR3 runs to 16 residues. CDR3 nucleotides: TGTGCCAGCAGCTTAGCTTTGGTTGAATCCTACAATGAGCAGTTCTTC. Translated: CASSLALVESYNEQFF.

Concerning this clonotype itself: A read error may explain this, as a much larger clone is one base away. This CDR3 fails to terminate in the conserved phenylalanine or tryptophan, so it likely reflects a read error. The chain couples TRBV20-1 to TRBJ1-2, with D uncertain. The CDR3 length is 15 residues. Trimming took 1 base from V and 2 from J, leaving 14 bases between them. Per the germline V gene, CDR1 is DFQATT and CDR2 is SNEGSKA (reference sequence). The CDR3 nucleotides read TGCAGTGCTAGAGCAGCCGGAGTCACAAACTATGGCTACACCCTC. Its protein product is CSARAAGVTNYGYTL.

This clonotype was counted only a few times. J is TRBJ2-3 and V is TRBV20-1; D remains unclear. The germline V gene encodes CDR1 DFQATT and CDR2 SNEGSKA (reference sequence). V was clipped by 2 bases and J by 0 bases, with 9 bases between them. The CDR3 spans 14 residues. Here the CDR3 DNA reads TGCAGTGCTAGACTAGGAACTAGCACAGATACGCAGTATTTT. Protein product: CSARLGTSTDTQYF.

The rearrangement links TRBV2 to TRBJ2-3, with D uncertain. The CDR3 spans 14 residues. V was trimmed by 1 base and J by 2 bases, leaving 7 bases between them. From germline, CDR1 is SNHLY and CDR2 FYNNEI. CDR3 nucleotides: TGTGCCAGCAGTGAAGTGAGAGACACAGATACGCAGTATTTT. Protein sequence: CASSEVRDTDTQYF.

The genes are TRBV10-3 and TRBJ2-1; D possibly corresponds to TRBD1 (6 bases). The CDR3 has 14 amino acids. V lost 0 bases to trimming and J lost 8 bases, with 11 bases between them. The V gene's germline CDR1 is ENHRY and CDR2 SYGVKD. CDR3 in amino acids: CAISESMGADEQFF. As DNA, the CDR3 is TGTGCCATCAGTGAGTCAATGGGGGCGGATGAGCAGTTCTTC.

This clonotype was recorded many times. The chain links TRBV19 to TRBJ2-1, with a weak D call TRBD1 (6 bases). Germline-derived CDR1 and CDR2 are LNHDA and SQIVND (reference sequence). The CDR3 covers 14 residues. V was trimmed by 4 bases and J by 4 bases, leaving 11 bases between them. CDR3 region: CASSNGQLYNEQFF. The DNA for the CDR3 is TGTGCCAGTAGTAATGGACAGCTTTACAATGAGCAGTTCTTC. Based on the CDR3 plus reference TRBV19 and TRBJ2-1, the full variable domain is DGGITQSPKYLFRKEGQNVTLSCEQNLNHDAMYWYRQDPGQGLRLIYYSQIVNDFQKGDIAEGYSVSREKKESFPLTVTSAQKNPTAFYLCASSNGQLYNEQFFGPGTRLTVL.

V gene TRBV6-6 combines with J gene TRBJ1-1, with TRBD1 as a possible D gene (6 bases). The CDR3 length is 12 residues. Trimming cost V 5 bases and J 4 bases, with 8 bases left between them. CDR1 is MNHNY, CDR2 SVGAGI, per germline (reference sequence). The CDR3, as DNA: TGTGCCAGCAGTAAGGACAGCACTGAAGCTTTCTTT. Amino acids: CASSKDSTEAFF.

This rearrangement joins TRBV7-9 to TRBJ2-3, with D possibly being TRBD2 (5 bases). The CDR3 runs 12 residues. The germline V gene encodes CDR1 SEHNR and CDR2 FQNEAQ (reference sequence). Trimming stripped 5 bases from V and 6 bases from J, with 9 bases between. DNA of the CDR3: TGTGCCAGCAGCCCGGAGGTGGATACGCAGTATTTT. Residues: CASSPEVDTQYF.

This clonotype was seen only a few times. The rearrangement uses TRBV12-3 or TRBV12-4 and TRBJ1-4, with TRBD1 matching over 9 bases. The trim removed 6 bases at V and 7 bases at J, leaving 6 bases unmatched. This CDR3 has 14 residues. The CDR3 sequence is CASRATGGGEKLFF. CDR3 DNA: TGTGCCAGCAGAGCGACAGGGGGTGGTGAAAAACTGTTTTTT.

This clonotype was observed a handful of times. This sequence joins TRBV12-3 or TRBV12-4 and TRBJ1-1; no reliable D call. V lost 4 bases and J lost 3, with 12 bases in between. This CDR3 region has 14 residues. The chain's CDR3 is CASSSRGSHTEAFF. The CDR3 region has the DNA TGTGCCAGCAGTTCCCGAGGCAGCCACACTGAAGCTTTCTTT.

This clonotype was detected a few times. The chain recombines TRBV19 with TRBJ2-2, with D hard to call. Germline V lookup: CDR1 LNHDA, CDR2 SQIVND (reference sequence). The V gene lost 3 bases and the J gene lost 6 bases, with 5 bases spanning the gap. The CDR3 has 12 residues. Here the CDR3 reads CASSINAGELFF. In DNA, the CDR3 is TGTGCCAGTAGTATCAACGCCGGGGAGCTGTTTTTT.

This chain connects TRBV11-1 to TRBJ2-1; TRBD2 is a possible D gene (5 bases). The CDR3 has 15 residues. V was clipped by 2 bases and J by 6 bases, with 14 bases between them. The V gene's germline CDR1 is SGHAT and CDR2 FQDESV (reference sequence). The CDR3 region is CASSLRVAGVNEQFF. The CDR3 nucleotides read TGTGCCAGCAGCTTAAGAGTTGCGGGCGTCAATGAGCAGTTCTTC. Filled out from reference TRBV11-1 and TRBJ2-1, the complete variable domain reads EAEVAQSPRYKITEKSQAVAFWCDPISGHATLYWYRQILGQGPELLVQFQDESVVDDSQLPKDRFSAERLKGVDSTLKIQPAELGDSAMYLCASSLRVAGVNEQFFGPGTRLTVL.

V gene TRBV15 combines with J gene TRBJ2-7, with D possibly being TRBD2 (6 bases). The CDR3 is made up of 14 amino acids. Trimming took off 3 bases at V and 2 bases at J, with 11 bases between the two ends. In germline, CDR1 is LNHNV, CDR2 YYDKDF (reference sequence). The CDR3 region has the DNA TGTGCCACCAGCAGCGTGGGAGGTCCCTACGAGCAGTACTTC. It specifies CATSSVGGPYEQYF.